These 18 T cell receptor beta chains originate from one sample sequenced in a study of blood T cell repertoires in COVID-19. Method: immunoSEQ multiplex PCR; TCRdb's copy keeps in-frame clones and lacks some. The table has under 60,000 clones, about 90% seen once. The sample consisted of peripheral blood. These receptors all stem from a human donor in a cohort sampled during active COVID-19.

This clone was seen once. The chain uses TRBV28 and TRBJ2-1; TRBD1 is a possible D gene (6 bases). The CDR3 has 13 amino acids. Germline V lookup: CDR1 MDHEN, CDR2 SYDVKM. Trimming took 7 bases from V and 15 from J, leaving 22 bases between them. The CDR3 here is CASTDRFRSHSFF. Here the CDR3 DNA reads TGTGCCAGCACCGACAGGTTTCGGTCCCATTCGTTCTTC.

The J gene is TRBJ2-1, the V gene TRBV5-8; 8 bases are shared with TRBD1. CDR3 length: 15 residues. CDR1 is SGHTS and CDR2 is YDEGEE in the germline V gene. The V and J ends lost 0 bases and 4 bases, in that order; junction bases with no gene match: 3. CDR3 amino acids: CASSLGWTGYNEQFF. CDR3 sequence (DNA): TGTGCCAGCAGCTTGGGTTGGACAGGGTACAATGAGCAGTTCTTC.

V usage is TRBV11-2 and J usage is TRBJ2-1; D is possibly TRBD1 (5 bases). Deletions cut 3 bases from V and 7 bases from J, with 13 bases between. Per germline, CDR1 SGHAT and CDR2 FQNNGV. The CDR3 is 14 amino acids. The CDR3 is CASSLGRTVNEQFF. CDR3 bases: TGTGCCAGCAGCTTGGGGCGGACCGTGAATGAGCAGTTCTTC. Combining the CDR3 with reference TRBV11-2 and TRBJ2-1 gives the whole variable domain EAGVAQSPRYKIIEKRQSVAFWCNPISGHATLYWYQQILGQGPKLLIQFQNNGVVDDSQLPKDRFSAERLKGVDSTLKIQPAKLEDSAVYLCASSLGRTVNEQFFGPGTRLTVL.

J is TRBJ1-4 and V is TRBV28, with 9 nucleotides matching TRBD1. CDR3 length: 15 residues. CDR1 is MDHEN and CDR2 is SYDVKM in the germline V gene. J lost 10 bases, V lost 5 bases, and 11 bases had no gene match. The CDR3 reads CASSTGTGIVVKLFF. The CDR3 DNA is TGTGCCAGCAGTACCGGGACAGGGATTGTGGTAAAACTGTTTTTT.

The V and J genes are TRBV19 and TRBJ1-1; TRBD1 matches at 7 bases. CDR3 size: 12 residues. V trimming: 1 base; J trimming: 8 bases; junction bases outside the gene matches: 1. Germline V lookup: CDR1 LNHDA, CDR2 SQIVND (reference sequence). The CDR3 sequence is CASSIGGGEAFF. CDR3 sequence (DNA): TGTGCCAGTAGTATAGGAGGGGGCGAAGCTTTCTTT.

The genes are TRBV7-8 and TRBJ1-1, with 7 bases matching TRBD1. Germline CDR1 SGHVS, CDR2 FQNEAQ. The CDR3 is 16 amino acids. V shed 2 bases, J shed 9 bases, and the junction held 15 bases outside the gene matches. CDR3 sequence: CASSLTNNRDRTKAFF. CDR3 DNA: TGTGCCAGCAGCTTAACAAATAACCGGGACAGAACTAAAGCTTTCTTT.

The genes are TRBV9 and TRBJ1-6; D uncertain. V was shortened by 4 bases and J by 3 bases, with 5 bases between the two germline ends. Looked up from germline, CDR1 is SGDLS and CDR2 is YYNGEE. This CDR3 is built from 13 residues. DNA of the CDR3: TGTGCCAGCAGCTCAAACTATAATTCACCCCTCCACTTT. This codes for CASSSNYNSPLHF.

The chain employs TRBV11-3 and TRBJ2-1, with 12 bases matching TRBD2. CDR1 and CDR2 (germline): SGHNT, YENEEA. The CDR3 is 18 amino acids. J lost 5 bases, V lost 0 bases, and 8 bases had no gene match. This CDR3 is CASSLDSGLAGYNNEQFF. CDR3 bases: TGTGCCAGCAGCTTAGATTCAGGACTAGCGGGATATAACAATGAGCAGTTCTTC.

This clone has more than one count but fewer than ten. V is TRBV5-1 and J is TRBJ1-1, with D perhaps TRBD1 (6 bases). This CDR3 is built from 15 residues. V was clipped by 3 bases and J by 1 base, with 13 bases between them. Germline CDR1 and CDR2: SGHRS and YFSETQ. The CDR3 DNA reads as TGCGCCAGCAGCTCCGCAGGGGCTCGGAACACTGAAGCTTTCTTT. This encodes CASSSAGARNTEAFF. The full variable domain, its missing parts supplied by reference TRBV5-1 and TRBJ1-1, is KAGVTQTPRYLIKTRGQQVTLSCSPISGHRSVSWYQQTPGQGLQFLFEYFSETQRNKGNFPGRFSGRQFSNSRSEMNVSTLELGDSALYLCASSSAGARNTEAFFGQGTRLTVV.

V gene TRBV6-5 combines with J gene TRBJ1-2, with D possibly matching TRBD1 (5 bases). The CDR3 extends over 14 amino acids. V was clipped by 0 bases and J by 4 bases, with 9 bases between them. The germline gives CDR1 MNHEY, CDR2 SVGAGI. CDR3 DNA: TGTGCCAGCAGTTACTCGGCGGGGGGCTATGGCTACACCTTC. Protein sequence: CASSYSAGGYGYTF.

This chain uses TRBV30 with TRBJ2-7; maybe TRBD1 (5 bases). This CDR3 is 13 amino acids long. Germline values: CDR1 GTSNPN, CDR2 SVGIG (reference sequence). Trimming removed 4 bases at V and 6 bases at J, with 16 bases between. CDR3 in amino acids: CAWTPSRGFEQYF. As DNA, the CDR3 is TGTGCCTGGACCCCCTCAAGGGGCTTCGAGCAGTACTTC.

In nucleotides, the CDR3 is TGCGCCAGCAGCTTGGATGGGACAGGGGGCTCTGGGGCCAACGTCCTGACTTTC. Translation: CASSLDGTGGSGANVLTF. The chain employs TRBV5-1 and TRBJ2-6; 11 nucleotides agree with TRBD1. V lost 0 bases, J lost 0 bases, and 2 bases stayed unmatched. The CDR3 runs 18 residues. In germline, CDR1 is SGHRS, CDR2 YFSETQ.

The chain employs TRBV30 and TRBJ1-5; D possibly corresponds to TRBD1 (5 bases). The CDR3 is 14 amino acids. Per the germline V gene, CDR1 is GTSNPN and CDR2 is SVGIG (reference sequence). V dropped 0 bases and J dropped 4 bases, with 10 bases sitting between them. CDR3 coding DNA: TGTGCCTGGAGTGTCCGGCAGGGTAATCAGCCCCAGCATTTT. This gives the protein CAWSVRQGNQPQHF.

The chain links TRBV3-1 (or the pseudogene TRBV3-2) to TRBJ2-5, with 13 bases fitting TRBD2. This CDR3 spans 17 amino acids. The trim removed 4 bases at V and 1 base at J, leaving 6 bases unmatched. The V gene's germline CDR1 is LGHDT and CDR2 YNNKEL (reference sequence). The CDR3 region is CASSPLRLAGGQETQYF. CDR3 DNA: TGTGCCAGCAGCCCACTCCGACTAGCGGGAGGCCAAGAGACCCAGTACTTC.

This rearrangement joins TRBV20-1 to TRBJ2-5; D ambiguous. This CDR3 has 8 amino acids. The germline V gene has CDR1 DFQATT and CDR2 SNEGSKA (reference sequence). V lost 3 bases to trimming and J lost 10 bases, with 3 bases between them. The CDR3, as DNA: TGCAGTGCTAGTCTCCAGTACTTC. It translates to CSASLQYF.

The chain couples TRBV27 to TRBJ2-2, with TRBD1 identical over 7 bases. V was pared by 5 bases and J by 1 base, with 7 bases of the junction left unmatched. This CDR3 has 16 amino acids. CDR1 is MNHEY and CDR2 is SMNVEV in the germline V gene (reference sequence). CDR3 sequence reads: CASSVWDSRNTGELFF. The CDR3 DNA follows: TGTGCCAGCAGTGTCTGGGACAGCCGGAACACCGGGGAGCTGTTTTTT.

This clone was detected a few times. The rearrangement links TRBV10-2 to TRBJ2-7; 7 bases match TRBD1. The CDR3 sequence is 13 residues long. CDR1 WSHSY and CDR2 SAAADI come from the germline V gene. Trimming at V came to 8 bases and at J to 7 bases, leaving 11 bases not matched to a gene. The CDR3 is CASSLSQGYEQYF. The CDR3 DNA follows: TGCGCCAGCTCTCTCTCACAGGGGTATGAGCAGTACTTC.

The chain carries TRBV9 and TRBJ2-7, with 9 bases fitting TRBD2. Looked up from germline, CDR1 is SGDLS and CDR2 is YYNGEE. With V trimmed by 4 bases and J by 1 base, 6 bases remained unmatched. This CDR3 has 15 amino acids. This CDR3 is CASSSGLASSYEQYF. As DNA, the CDR3 is TGTGCCAGCAGCTCAGGACTAGCGTCGTCCTACGAGCAGTACTTC.